This section outlines one T cell receptor (beta chain) sequence together with its context. Antigen unknown. The data are from a study of radiation and T cells in renal cell carcinoma. Overall study findings and caveats: In blood, top tumor clones expanded by 2 weeks, shrinking by 4.

The sample's time point: blood 4 weeks post-SBRT, at nephrectomy. The treatment denotes: 15 Gy SBRT to primary tumor, nephrectomy 4 weeks later. Nephrectomy followed 15 Gy stereotactic body radiation by 4 weeks. Blood was sampled at baseline, 2 weeks and 4 weeks after SBRT. The patient's renal cell carcinoma had clear cell pathology. Some clones are missing from TCRdb's copy, which holds only in-frame ones; the method was immunoSEQ multiplex PCR. Among roughly 100,000 clones, 75% to 85% were seen once, and the ten largest hold approximately 7.2%. Trimming removed 3 bases from V and 6 bases from J; junction bases left unmatched: 2. Germline lookup yields CDR1 LNHDA and CDR2 SQIVND (reference sequence). The CDR3 is made up of 13 amino acids.

The material was blood, obtained from a patient whose treatment included radiotherapy and nephrectomy. This chain uses TRBV19 with TRBJ2-1; 7 nucleotides line up with TRBD2. This clonotype originated in a man between 60 and 70 years old with renal cell carcinoma. The chain's CDR3 is CASSISSGNEQFF. CDR3 nucleotide sequence: TGTGCCAGTAGTATCTCTAGCGGCAATGAGCAGTTCTTC.